These 9 T cell receptor beta chains share one sample of origin, sequenced in a study of T cell repertoires in cytomegalovirus infection. TCRdb re-derived calls from the reads in MiXCR, one entry per CDR3 protein. The table lists a few hundred thousand distinct CDR3 sequences, just under 25% of them singletons. No antigens are known for them. The starting material was cultured PBMCs, obtained from culture after CMV antigen stimulation. The origin of the receptors is a human donor in good health (CMV status not recorded). Some clones in this sample may be carry-over from other donors' samples.

The chain uses TRBV7-6 and TRBJ1-1; possible D gene TRBD1, 6 bases. This CDR3 has 13 residues. The V end lost 5 bases, the J end lost 4 bases, and 11 bases lay between the germline ends. Germline lookup yields CDR1 SGHVS and CDR2 FNYEAQ. The CDR3 region is CASSPVGATEAFF. In DNA form, the CDR3 reads TGTGCCAGCAGCCCCGTGGGGGCCACTGAAGCTTTCTTT.

V and J are TRBV7-8 and TRBJ2-1; D not resolved. The CDR3 is made up of 15 amino acids. The germline CDR1 and CDR2 sequences are SGHVS and FQNEAQ. Between the trimmed V and J ends, which lost 3 bases and 0 bases, there was a span of 9 bases. Written as DNA, the CDR3 is TGTGCCAGCAGCTTGTCGGAACCCTCCTACAATGAGCAGTTCTTC. This encodes CASSLSEPSYNEQFF.

The rearrangement joins TRBV7-8 to TRBJ2-2; 7 nucleotides match TRBD1. Germline V gene lookup returns CDR1 SGHVS and CDR2 FQNEAQ. The ends lost 1 base at V and 4 bases at J; junction bases unmatched: 9. CDR3 length equals 17 residues. CDR3: CASSLGIGTGVTGELFF. The CDR3 DNA reads TGTGCCAGCAGCTTAGGAATTGGAACAGGGGTCACCGGGGAGCTGTTTTTT.

The chain has TRBV10-3 and TRBJ2-1; 9 bases agree with TRBD2. The junction had 6 bases not matched to a gene; V was cut back by 4 bases and J by 8 bases. The CDR3 spans 14 residues. CDR1 is ENHRY, CDR2 SYGVKD, per germline. The CDR3 here is CAISVSGRLDEQFF. The CDR3 nucleotides are TGTGCCATCAGTGTGAGCGGGAGGCTGGATGAGCAGTTCTTC.

The V call is TRBV9, the J call TRBJ2-2; 8 bases map to TRBD1. The V and J ends lost 4 bases and 8 bases, in that order; junction bases with no gene match: 13. CDR3 size: 16 residues. The germline V gene encodes CDR1 SGDLS and CDR2 YYNGEE. CDR3 protein: CASSTRTGLQGGELFF. The CDR3 coding sequence is TGTGCCAGCAGCACTCGGACAGGGCTACAAGGAGGGGAGCTGTTTTTT.

This clonotype was seen more than once but under ten times. The rearrangement uses TRBV12-3 or TRBV12-4 and TRBJ1-1; D might be TRBD1 (6 bases). The CDR3 is 15 residues long. V lost 0 bases to trimming and J lost 2 bases, with 10 bases between them. This CDR3 is CASSLATGPNTEAFF. The CDR3 coding sequence is TGTGCCAGCAGTTTAGCGACAGGTCCCAACACTGAAGCTTTCTTT.

The chain joins TRBV5-1 to TRBJ1-5; D remains unclear. Germline V gene lookup returns CDR1 SGHRS and CDR2 YFSETQ. The CDR3 runs to 14 residues. Trimming cost V 1 base and J 7 bases, with 12 bases left between them. The CDR3 DNA reads as TGCGCCAGCAGCTTGTTAGGGCTCGGGCAGCCCCAGCATTTT. It translates to CASSLLGLGQPQHF.

This clonotype was detected many times. This chain joins TRBV7-8 and TRBJ2-1; D possibly corresponds to TRBD2 (6 bases). V was shortened by 6 bases and J by 8 bases, with 32 bases between the two germline ends. The CDR3 contains 19 residues. CDR1 SGHVS and CDR2 FQNEAQ come from the germline V gene. The CDR3 reads CASSIPDRPGLPFGHEQFF. The CDR3 region has the DNA TGTGCCAGCAGTATCCCCGATCGACCGGGACTCCCGTTCGGACATGAGCAGTTCTTC.

This chain joins TRBV20-1 and TRBJ1-3; 9 bases agree with TRBD1. Trimming removed 6 bases from V and 4 bases from J; junction bases left unmatched: 10. CDR3 size: 15 residues. Germline V gene sequence: CDR1 DFQATT, CDR2 SNEGSKA (reference sequence). The CDR3 reads CSARGDRVFGNTIYF. The CDR3 region has the DNA TGCAGTGCCCGAGGGGACAGGGTTTTCGGAAACACCATATATTTT.